This record looks at one T cell receptor beta chain sequence and its context. Its antigen is as yet unknown. Germline V gives CDR1 SGHDT, CDR2 YYEEEE. This CDR3 has 16 amino acids. Germline trimming cut 2 bases from V and 6 bases from J; bases unmatched to any gene: 8. The source of the sample is a study of cytomegalovirus exposure and HLA in healthy donors. The study, taken as a whole, reports: Most TCR beta V segments were productive about 87% or about 30% of the time in an earlier analysis. The study labeled fewer than 200 TCR beta chains cytomegalovirus-associated. An apparent linkage of common viral pathogens to several of the most significant clusters emerged in a later analysis. It is likely that the observed cluster of highly shared sequence variants was a sequencing artifact.

The PCR contained 60 Vbeta and 13 Jbeta primers. Data came from immunoSEQ multiplex PCR; TCRdb stores just in-frame clones and leaves some out. Among under 100,000 clones listed, roughly 80% were seen once. The source is a man in his fifties in good health and CMV-seronegative. The chain joins TRBV5-6 to TRBJ2-3; 11 nucleotides agree with TRBD1. Input material: PBMCs. Here the CDR3 reads CASSFRRTGGPDTQYF. The DNA for the CDR3 is TGTGCCAGCAGCTTTAGACGGACAGGGGGCCCCGATACGCAGTATTTT.